What follows are 28 T cell receptor beta chains derived from one specimen sequenced in a study of blood T cells in healthy people across ages (dated by TCRdb to between 2015 and 2017). To prepare the library, 5' RACE was applied. The instrument given in TCRdb is Illumina HiSeq 2500. A second PCR of 7 to 11 cycles was performed with a sample-barcoded 5' primer and a J-beta primer mix. The public reads were reanalyzed by TCRdb: fastp trimming at Q25, MiXCR alignment, in-frame beta chains only. Identical CDR3 proteins give one entry, which carries the most common genes and DNA. In all, the sample holds hundreds of thousands of distinct CDR3 sequences, and around 49% of those were seen once. The ten largest make up around 15% of the sample. The sequencing input was blood. The receptors were gathered from a man younger than 45 in good health.

This clonotype was seen a few times. The chain combines TRBV29-1 with TRBJ1-2; 9 bases align to TRBD1. The CDR3 is made up of 11 amino acids. Germline CDR1 reads SQVTM; CDR2 reads ANQGSEA. With V trimmed by 7 bases and J by 8 bases, 5 bases remained unmatched. The CDR3 loop reads CSATGGKGYTF. The DNA of the CDR3 is TGCAGCGCTACAGGGGGCAAGGGCTACACCTTC.

This clonotype has only a few counts. The rearrangement uses TRBV5-5 and TRBJ1-5; 9 bases match TRBD1. The trim removed 0 bases at V and 6 bases at J, leaving 4 bases unmatched. Germline V gene data show CDR1 as SGHKS and CDR2 as YYEKEE (reference sequence). The CDR3 totals 15 residues. The DNA of the CDR3 is TGTGCCAGCAGCTTGGTTGGGACAGGGTCTCAGCCCCAGCATTTT. Its translation is CASSLVGTGSQPQHF.

The table lists this clonotype with a few counts. The chain carries TRBV6-8 and TRBJ2-7, with D perhaps matching TRBD2 (5 bases). CDR1 and CDR2 (germline): MNHGY, SAAAGT. Trimming shortened V by 4 bases and J by 2 bases, and 18 bases separated the two germline ends. This CDR3 comprises 16 residues. In nucleotides, the CDR3 is TGTGCCAGCAGTTGGAAGCTCGTGGAGCGGACCTACGAGCAGTACTTC. Translating it yields CASSWKLVERTYEQYF.

Turning to this clonotype: An end of the junction differs from the germline gene, which may be a read error. The chain links TRBV7-9 to TRBJ2-1; 8 bases line up with TRBD2. This CDR3 is 16 amino acids long. Germline V gives CDR1 SEHNR, CDR2 FQNEAQ (reference sequence). In DNA form, the CDR3 reads TGTGCCAGCAGCGCGAGAGTAGCGGGGTTTCACAATAAGCAGTTCTTC. This codes for CASSARVAGFHNKQFF.

In its sample, this clonotype was seen a few times. The junction shows a germline mismatch at one end, possibly a read error. This sequence joins TRBV3-1 and TRBJ1-1, with D tentatively TRBD1 (5 bases). This CDR3 region has 13 residues. Germline V gene sequence: CDR1 LGHDT, CDR2 YNNKEL (reference sequence). In DNA, the CDR3 is TGTGCCAGCAGCGCAGGGCGGGAGACTGGAGCTTTCTTT. Amino acids: CASSAGRETGAFF.

A note on this clonotype: At one end, the junction sequence differs from germline, possibly due to a read error. The rearrangement joins TRBV2 to TRBJ2-5; 11 nucleotides match TRBD2. In germline, CDR1 is SNHLY, CDR2 FYNNEI. The CDR3 length is 16 residues. For the CDR3, the DNA is TGTACCAGCAGTGAATTGACTAGCGGGGAACAAGAGACCCAGTACTTC. This codes for CTSSELTSGEQETQYF.

The chain has TRBV29-1 and TRBJ2-1; TRBD2 aligns across 15 bases. CDR1 SQVTM and CDR2 ANQGSEA come from the germline V gene. Trimming at V came to 0 bases and at J to 0 bases, leaving 6 bases not matched to a gene. The CDR3 has 19 amino acids. CDR3 DNA sequence: TGCAGCGTTGAAGATTGGGGACTAGCGGGGGGACTCTCCTACAATGAGCAGTTCTTC. It codes for CSVEDWGLAGGLSYNEQFF.

V is TRBV29-1 and J is TRBJ2-5; 7 bases align to TRBD1. Trimming cost V 5 bases and J 6 bases; bases outside gene matches: 9. The CDR3 has 13 residues. Germline assignment: CDR1 SQVTM and CDR2 ANQGSEA. The CDR3 DNA is TGCAGCGTTACGCTTGACAGGGAAAAGACCCAGTACTTC. It yields the protein CSVTLDREKTQYF.

This chain connects TRBV12-3 or TRBV12-4 to TRBJ1-1; D is ambiguous. The CDR3 loop spans 12 amino acids. V dropped 6 bases and J dropped 6 bases, with 11 bases sitting between them. The CDR3 DNA follows: TGTGCCAGCAGCCCGAGATACGCTGAAGCTTTCTTT. The encoded protein is CASSPRYAEAFF.

Of note for this clonotype: This may stem from a read error, because a much larger clone lies one nucleotide away. V gene TRBV29-1 combines with J gene TRBJ1-2, with D maybe TRBD1 (5 bases). Germline CDR1 is SQVTM and CDR2 is ANQGSEA. The CDR3 consists of 11 residues. V was clipped by 8 bases and J by 6 bases, with 13 bases between them. The CDR3: CSLWGVDGYTF. As DNA, the CDR3 is TGCAGCCTATGGGGGGTGGATGGCTACACCTTC.

The rearrangement links TRBV4-1 to TRBJ1-2; D not certain. Trimming took 4 bases from V and 3 from J, leaving 15 bases between them. Germline values: CDR1 MGHRA, CDR2 YSYEKL. This CDR3 contains 15 residues. This chain's CDR3 is CASSLATETHYGYTF. The CDR3 DNA is TGCGCCAGCAGCCTTGCGACGGAAACCCACTATGGCTACACCTTC.

V usage is TRBV29-1 and J usage is TRBJ2-4, with D uncertain. This CDR3 has 15 residues. Germline CDR1 and CDR2: SQVTM and ANQGSEA. Trimming removed 8 bases at V and 0 bases at J, with 17 bases between. The CDR3 reads CSPTPGPLAKNIQYF. CDR3 coding DNA: TGCAGCCCTACACCCGGGCCCCTAGCCAAAAACATTCAGTACTTC.

The chain employs TRBV29-1 and TRBJ1-2; the D gene is possibly TRBD1 (6 bases). V was trimmed by 4 bases and J by 3 bases, leaving 18 bases between them. Per the germline V gene, CDR1 is SQVTM and CDR2 is ANQGSEA. The CDR3 is made up of 15 amino acids. For the CDR3, the DNA is TGCAGCGTTGGGGCGGCAGGGGAGTCAGACTATGGCTACACCTTC. Residues: CSVGAAGESDYGYTF.

J is TRBJ2-5 and V is TRBV2; 12 bases map to TRBD2. The V and J ends lost 6 bases and 1 base, in that order; junction bases with no gene match: 3. The length of the CDR3 is 15 residues. Germline V gene sequence: CDR1 SNHLY, CDR2 FYNNEI. The CDR3 DNA reads as TGTGCCAGCAGACTAGCGGGGGGACTCCAAGAGACCCAGTACTTC. Translation gives CASRLAGGLQETQYF.

This chain links TRBV20-1 with TRBJ2-7, with 9 bases lining up with TRBD1. This CDR3 contains 15 residues. With 0 bases clipped from V and 0 bases from J, the junction kept 3 bases outside the gene matches. The germline V gene encodes CDR1 DFQATT and CDR2 SNEGSKA (reference sequence). The CDR3 bases are TGCAGTGCTAGAGACGGGACAGGGAGCTCCTACGAGCAGTACTTC. It is translated as CSARDGTGSSYEQYF.

The V gene is TRBV6-5, the J gene TRBJ1-2; D gene uncertain. Between the trimmed V and J ends, which lost 0 bases and 4 bases, there was a span of 6 bases. This CDR3 has 13 residues. Germline V CDR1 and CDR2: MNHEY, SVGAGI. The CDR3: CASSYSVTYGYTF. In nucleotides, the CDR3 is TGTGCCAGCAGTTACTCGGTTACCTATGGCTACACCTTC.

V is TRBV30 and J is TRBJ1-6; D remains unclear. V was cut by 0 bases and J by 7 bases, with 10 bases left in between. This CDR3 spans 14 amino acids. Germline CDR1 and CDR2: GTSNPN and SVGIG (reference sequence). CDR3 nucleotide sequence: TGTGCCTGGAGTGTACACAGCCTCAATTCACCCCTCCACTTT. It specifies CAWSVHSLNSPLHF.

Of note for this clonotype: The junction and the germline gene differ at one end; a read error may be behind it. The chain employs TRBV11-2 and TRBJ2-5, with D unclear. The J call may be incorrect, as the DNA end agrees better with TRBJ2-7. Germline V gene lookup returns CDR1 SGHAT and CDR2 FQNNGV. The CDR3 consists of 15 residues. The CDR3 DNA sequence: TGTGTCAGCAGCCTTTTTACTGGCGAGTCCTACGAGCAGTACTTC. Translating it yields CVSSLFTGESYEQYF.

This sequence joins TRBV7-9 and TRBJ2-1; D is uncertain. Trimming removed 1 base from V and 13 bases from J, with 23 bases in between. The V gene's germline CDR1 is SEHNR and CDR2 FQNEAQ (reference sequence). The CDR3 covers 16 residues. This CDR3 reads CASSLVFSGWGSPQFF. CDR3 DNA: TGTGCCAGCAGCTTAGTGTTCAGTGGTTGGGGATCCCCACAGTTCTTC.

This clonotype was picked up a small number of times. V and J are TRBV7-2 and TRBJ1-1; D ambiguous. From germline, CDR1 is SGHTA and CDR2 FQGNSA. The V end was cut by 7 bases, the J end by 0 bases, with 18 bases between. This CDR3 region has 16 residues. The CDR3 protein is CASTLLGGAMNTEAFF. CDR3 DNA: TGTGCCAGCACCCTGCTGGGTGGCGCGATGAACACTGAAGCTTTCTTT.

The V gene is TRBV7-2, the J gene TRBJ2-1; D perhaps matches TRBD1 (6 bases). Germline V lookup: CDR1 SGHTA, CDR2 FQGNSA. V lost 5 bases and J lost 10, with 24 bases in between. There are 16 residues in the CDR3. The CDR3 DNA follows: TGTGCCAGCAGCCACCGAAAGGACAGATTGTACGGGGAGCAGTTCTTC. Its protein is CASSHRKDRLYGEQFF. The full variable domain, its missing parts supplied by reference TRBV7-2 and TRBJ2-1, is GAGVSQSPSNKVTEKGKDVELRCDPISGHTALYWYRQSLGQGLEFLIYFQGNSAPDKSGLPSDRFSAERTGGSVSTLTIQRTQQEDSAVYLCASSHRKDRLYGEQFFGPGTRLTVL.

The rearrangement links TRBV5-1 to TRBJ1-2; TRBD1 matches 7 bases. This CDR3 has 13 amino acids. The ends lost 6 bases at V and 7 bases at J; junction bases unmatched: 9. The germline V gene has CDR1 SGHRS and CDR2 YFSETQ. DNA of the CDR3: TGCGCCAGCAATTCCCCAGGGGGTAGTGGCTACACCTTC. It yields the protein CASNSPGGSGYTF.

The rearrangement links TRBV7-8 to TRBJ2-3; 8 nucleotides align to TRBD1. The ends lost 4 bases at V and 9 bases at J; junction bases unmatched: 12. The CDR3 loop spans 15 amino acids. Germline assignment: CDR1 SGHVS and CDR2 FQNEAQ. The CDR3 loop reads CASSSRTGTLQTQYF. In DNA form, the CDR3 reads TGTGCCAGCAGCTCGCGGACAGGGACCCTCCAGACGCAGTATTTT.

The CDR3 coding sequence is TGCAGTACCTACGGGGGGGCAGATACGCAGTATTTT. It yields the protein CSTYGGADTQYF. The chain links TRBV20-1 to TRBJ2-3; 8 bases are shared with TRBD2. The length of the CDR3 is 12 residues. CDR1 is DFQATT and CDR2 is SNEGSKA in the germline V gene (reference sequence). Trimming removed 8 bases from V and 4 bases from J; junction bases left unmatched: 5.

This clonotype showed up just a few times. V and J are TRBV6-1 and TRBJ1-1; D is possibly TRBD1 (6 bases). This CDR3 region has 13 residues. Germline CDR1 is MNHNS and CDR2 is SASEGT. Trimming left V 11 bases short and J 1 base short, with 14 bases between. CDR3 coding DNA: TGTGCCGGAGCGGGGGGGCGGAACACTGAAGCTTTCTTT. Its protein is CAGAGGRNTEAFF.

CDR3 DNA: TGTGCCAGCAGGCCAAGACTAGCGGGGGATCAAGAGACCCAGTACTTC. It yields the protein CASRPRLAGDQETQYF. The chain couples TRBV7-2 to TRBJ2-5, with 12 nucleotides matching TRBD2. CDR3 length: 16 residues. V gave up 6 bases and J gave up 2 bases; unmatched junction bases: 7. From germline, CDR1 is SGHTA and CDR2 FQGNSA.

The J gene is TRBJ2-1, the V gene TRBV20-1; 11 bases agree with TRBD2. The CDR3 has 15 amino acids. CDR1 is DFQATT, CDR2 SNEGSKA, per germline (reference sequence). V trimming: 5 bases; J trimming: 3 bases; junction bases outside the gene matches: 6. Written as DNA, the CDR3 is TGCAGTGCTCGACCGACTAGCGGGGTCTACAATGAGCAGTTCTTC. Translating it yields CSARPTSGVYNEQFF.

This clonotype was counted only a few times. V gene TRBV2 combines with J gene TRBJ2-7; D call uncertain. The CDR3 runs 13 residues. The germline V and J ends were trimmed by 1 base and 3 bases, with 7 bases remaining between them. From germline, CDR1 is SNHLY and CDR2 FYNNEI. In DNA, the CDR3 is TGTGCCAGCAGTGAAGGCCCCAACTACGAGCAGTACTTC. Translating gives CASSEGPNYEQYF.